One sample yielded the 18 T cell receptor beta chains listed below, sequenced in a study of CD8 T cells in ankylosing spondylitis. TCRdb ran MiXCR on the 5' RACE reads and lists one entry per CDR3 protein. The sample includes more than 150,000 distinct CDR3 sequences, 11% of them seen just once. Sample: blood, either unsorted or a sorted T cell fraction (not recorded which). The receptors originated from a male donor with ankylosing spondylitis or in good health (not recorded which).

This rearrangement joins TRBV7-2 to TRBJ1-6; 8 nucleotides line up with TRBD1. V lost 5 bases to trimming and J lost 5 bases; unmatched junction nucleotides: 8. The CDR3 consists of 16 residues. The germline V gene encodes CDR1 SGHTA and CDR2 FQGNSA. The CDR3 DNA is TGTGCCAGCAGCCTAAATCCGGGACAGGATAATTCACCCCTCCACTTT. As protein: CASSLNPGQDNSPLHF.

The chain employs TRBV7-9 and TRBJ2-5; TRBD1 matches at 9 bases. The CDR3 runs 14 residues. In germline, CDR1 is SEHNR, CDR2 FQNEAQ (reference sequence). The J segment lost 5 bases and the V segment lost 1 base, leaving 2 bases of the junction unmatched. CDR3 nucleotide sequence: TGTGCCAGCAGCTTAGGGGACAGGGTCGAGACCCAGTACTTC. The encoded protein is CASSLGDRVETQYF.

This clonotype has more than one count but fewer than ten. V gene TRBV6-2 or TRBV6-3 combines with J gene TRBJ2-1; D perhaps matches TRBD2 (5 bases). V was pared by 7 bases and J by 1 base, with 11 bases between. CDR3 length equals 14 residues. Germline values: CDR1 MNHEY, CDR2 SVGEGT. In DNA, the CDR3 is TGTGCCAGCACCGGAGGAGGATCCTACAATGAGCAGTTCTTC. Protein sequence: CASTGGGSYNEQFF.

This clonotype was counted a few times. V is TRBV19 and J is TRBJ1-2, with 7 bases fitting TRBD1. With V trimmed by 5 bases and J by 3 bases, 9 bases remained unmatched. Germline loops: CDR1 LNHDA, CDR2 SQIVND (reference sequence). The CDR3 sequence is 15 residues long. DNA for the CDR3: TGTGCCAGTAGTTTACAAGGCGGACAGGACTATGGCTACACCTTC. Translating gives CASSLQGGQDYGYTF.

The chain recombines TRBV18 with TRBJ1-4, with a tentative D call TRBD1 (5 bases). The CDR3 spans 15 residues. Germline CDR1 is KGHSH and CDR2 is LQKENI. V lost 2 bases, J lost 5 bases, and 12 bases lay in between. The CDR3, as DNA: TGTGCCAGCTCACCAAAAAGGGACCTAAATGAAAAACTGTTTTTT. This encodes CASSPKRDLNEKLFF.

This clonotype was picked up many times. This sequence joins TRBV15 and TRBJ2-7, with 10 nucleotides matching TRBD1. V was pared by 0 bases and J by 4 bases, with 6 bases of the junction left unmatched. The germline CDR1 and CDR2 sequences are LNHNV and YYDKDF (reference sequence). This CDR3 contains 16 residues. The CDR3 is CATSRDSGQGMYEQYF. The CDR3 DNA reads TGTGCCACCAGCAGAGATTCGGGACAGGGGATGTACGAGCAGTACTTC.

This clonotype occurred many times. CDR3 sequence reads: CASSELGGSGRPGEQYF. Here the CDR3 DNA reads TGTGCCAGCAGTGAACTCGGTGGAAGCGGGAGGCCCGGCGAGCAGTACTTC. The chain couples TRBV25-1 to TRBJ2-7; 9 bases map to TRBD2. Per germline, CDR1 MGHDK and CDR2 SYGVNS. CDR3 length: 17 amino acids. Trimming took 2 bases from V and 6 from J; bases not matched to a gene: 14.

V is TRBV5-5 and J is TRBJ2-1; 8 bases agree with TRBD2. V lost 4 bases to trimming and J lost 6 bases; unmatched junction nucleotides: 15. Germline assignment: CDR1 SGHKS and CDR2 YYEKEE (reference sequence). The CDR3 is made up of 17 amino acids. CDR3 DNA sequence: TGTGCCAGCAGCCCACTAGGCAAAAGCGGGAGAACCAATGAGCAGTTCTTC. Protein product: CASSPLGKSGRTNEQFF.

Points on this clonotype: Sequence at one end of the junction differs from germline and may be a read error. V and J are TRBV3-1 and TRBJ2-7, with 9 positions matching TRBD2. CDR3 size: 15 residues. Germline V CDR1 and CDR2: LGHDT, YNNKEL (reference sequence). This CDR3 is CASIQNFIAGDEQYF. The CDR3 nucleotides are TGTGCCAGCATCCAAAACTTTATAGCGGGAGACGAGCAGTACTTC.

Regarding this clonotype: Possible read error: a much larger clone is one base away. No conserved phenylalanine or tryptophan is present at the end of the CDR3, so a read error is the likely explanation. The chain couples TRBV9 to TRBJ2-7; either TRBD1 or TRBD2 may supply D (5 bases each). Trimming pared 3 bases from V and 5 bases from J, leaving 15 bases between. Germline lookup yields CDR1 SGDLS and CDR2 YYNGEE. CDR3 length: 14 residues. The CDR3 nucleotides read TGTGCCAGCAGCGCAAGTTGGGGGAGACACGAGCAGTACCTC. This encodes CASSASWGRHEQYL.

This clonotype has a count of ten or more. The rearrangement joins TRBV25-1 to TRBJ1-1; TRBD1 agrees at 8 bases. The CDR3 covers 16 residues. The germline V gene has CDR1 MGHDK and CDR2 SYGVNS. After removal of 6 bases from V and 0 bases from J, the junction contained 9 bases not matched to a gene. CDR3 sequence (DNA): TGTGCCAGCAGCAACCCCGGACAGGGACTGAACACTGAAGCTTTCTTT. The encoded protein is CASSNPGQGLNTEAFF.

As for this clonotype: Being one base from a much bigger clone, this may be a read error. The chain recombines TRBV9 with TRBJ2-7, with D unclear. The V end lost 0 bases, the J end lost 0 bases, and 4 bases lay between the germline ends. From germline, CDR1 is SGDLS and CDR2 YYNGEE. The CDR3 consists of 13 residues. DNA of the CDR3: TGTGCCAGCAGCGTAGGGGTCTCCTACGAGCAGTACTTC. Residues: CASSVGVSYEQYF.

This clonotype occurred many times. The chain recombines TRBV5-6 with TRBJ1-1, with TRBD1 matching 7 bases. V was pared by 4 bases and J by 2 bases, with 14 bases of the junction left unmatched. This CDR3 region has 17 residues. The germline V gene has CDR1 SGHDT and CDR2 YYEEEE. The CDR3 is CASSPRQGGFVNTEAFF. CDR3 in DNA: TGTGCCAGCAGCCCCCGACAGGGCGGGTTCGTCAACACTGAAGCTTTCTTT.

This clonotype has a count of ten or more. V is TRBV6-1 and J is TRBJ1-4, with D maybe TRBD1 (5 bases). This CDR3 is built from 14 residues. The germline V gene has CDR1 MNHNS and CDR2 SASEGT. The V gene lost 1 base and the J gene lost 8 bases, with 11 bases spanning the gap. CDR3 sequence: CASSEGTSSEKLFF. The CDR3, as DNA: TGTGCCAGCAGTGAAGGGACATCCTCAGAAAAACTGTTTTTT.

This clonotype was seen only a few times. Here the CDR3 reads CATSESGPQETQYF. Written as DNA, the CDR3 is TGTGCCACCAGTGAGTCGGGGCCCCAAGAGACCCAGTACTTC. The chain employs TRBV24-1 and TRBJ2-5; D possibly uses TRBD1 or TRBD2 (5 bases each). V was pared by 4 bases and J by 1 base, with 9 bases between. Germline V gene lookup returns CDR1 KGHDR and CDR2 SFDVKD. The CDR3 is 14 residues long.

This clonotype was detected many times. The DNA for the CDR3 is TGCAGCGTCGAGACCGATTTCGGGGGCAATGAGCAGTTCTTC. Its translation is CSVETDFGGNEQFF. The chain recombines TRBV29-1 with TRBJ2-1; the D gene is possibly TRBD2 (6 bases). CDR1 is SQVTM and CDR2 is ANQGSEA in the germline V gene. V dropped 6 bases and J dropped 6 bases, with 18 bases sitting between them. This CDR3 region has 14 residues.

The rearrangement links TRBV6-2 or TRBV6-3 to TRBJ1-5, with a tentative D call TRBD1 (6 bases). V lost 5 bases and J 1 base, leaving 15 bases between the germline ends. The length of the CDR3 is 16 residues. CDR1 and CDR2 (germline): MNHEY, SVGEGT. This CDR3 is CASSVHRVGSNQPQHF. The CDR3 DNA reads as TGTGCCAGCAGTGTGCACAGGGTAGGAAGCAATCAGCCCCAGCATTTT.

The V and J genes are TRBV20-1 and TRBJ1-4; D may be TRBD1 (6 bases). CDR1 is DFQATT, CDR2 SNEGSKA, per germline (reference sequence). This CDR3 contains 16 residues. V shed 6 bases and J shed 4 bases, with 21 bases lying between them. The CDR3 DNA follows: TGCAGTGCCGAGAGGGGGGGGGCGGGCAATAATGAAAAACTGTTTTTT. This translates into CSAERGGAGNNEKLFF.